This paragraph reports one TCR beta chain. What it recognizes is unknown. Repertoires were generated with immunoSEQ multiplex PCR, while TCRdb's copy carries only in-frame clones and drops some. The sample includes roughly 130,000 clones, around 90% of them seen just once. The sample belongs to a study of T cell responses to AZD1222 COVID-19 vaccine. Study results and caveats: Of spike-specific TCRs, nearly half reportedly target regions left unmutated in variants.

Looked up from germline, CDR1 is SEHNR and CDR2 is FQNEAQ (reference sequence). Trimming took 3 bases from V and 8 from J, leaving 19 bases between them. The CDR3 covers 15 residues. The chain employs TRBV7-9 and TRBJ1-2; the D gene is possibly TRBD1 (6 bases). Sequenced here: peripheral blood, sampled on day 0 of MenACWY control vaccination. This receptor was taken from an adult in good health. Here the CDR3 DNA reads TGTGCCAGCAGCTTTTTCGGCACAGGGTTTGGAGGCTACACCTTC. Encoded protein: CASSFFGTGFGGYTF. The complete variable domain, with remaining parts taken from reference TRBV7-9 and TRBJ1-2, reads DTGVSQNPRHKITKRGQNVTFRCDPISEHNRLYWYRQTLGQGPEFLTYFQNEAQLEKSRLLSDRFSAERPKGSFSTLEIQRTEQGDSAMYLCASSFFGTGFGGYTFGSGTRLTVV.